Each of the 32 T cell receptor beta chains below was sequenced from the same sample in a study of blood T cell repertoires in COVID-19. Only in-frame clones appear in the TCRdb table, and some are missing; sequencing was by immunoSEQ multiplex PCR. The table includes about 140,000 clones, approximately 84% detected once. The specimen sequenced was PBMCs or T cells enriched from blood (not recorded which). These receptors originate from a woman under 30 who had been exposed to COVID-19.

This clone was seen more than once but under ten times. The rearrangement joins TRBV7-2 to TRBJ2-7; D may be TRBD2 (6 bases). The CDR3 has 15 amino acids. V was shortened by 3 bases and J by 2 bases, with 14 bases between the two germline ends. Germline values: CDR1 SGHTA, CDR2 FQGNSA. The DNA for the CDR3 is TGTGCCAGCAGCTTGGTCCGGGACTCTGCCTACGAGCAGTACTTC. Translated, it gives CASSLVRDSAYEQYF.

This chain connects TRBV10-1 to TRBJ2-3; TRBD1 aligns across 8 bases. V trimming: 6 bases; J trimming: 4 bases; junction bases outside the gene matches: 3. This CDR3 region has 13 residues. The V gene's germline CDR1 is WNHNN and CDR2 SYGVQD (reference sequence). The CDR3 DNA follows: TGCGCCAGCAGCCCGGACAGGGCAGATACGCAGTATTTT. Protein sequence: CASSPDRADTQYF.

The rearrangement uses TRBV15 and TRBJ2-5; 8 positions match TRBD1. In germline, CDR1 is LNHNV, CDR2 YYDKDF (reference sequence). CDR3 length: 16 amino acids. The trim removed 2 bases at V and 2 bases at J, leaving 7 bases unmatched. CDR3 bases: TGTGCCACCAGCAGAACCGGGACAGGCAGACAAGAGACCCAGTACTTC. Its protein product is CATSRTGTGRQETQYF.

The chain carries TRBV6-5 and TRBJ2-7, with 10 bases lining up with TRBD1. CDR1 and CDR2 (germline): MNHEY, SVGAGI. The CDR3 contains 14 residues. The ends lost 6 bases at V and 3 bases at J; junction bases unmatched: 5. The CDR3 DNA reads as TGTGCCAGCAGCCGGGGACAGGGGAGCTACGAGCAGTACTTC. Translating it yields CASSRGQGSYEQYF.

The chain carries TRBV19 and TRBJ2-7; 7 nucleotides align to TRBD2. V trimming: 1 base; J trimming: 2 bases; junction bases outside the gene matches: 5. CDR1 LNHDA and CDR2 SQIVND come from the germline V gene (reference sequence). The CDR3 runs to 15 residues. In DNA, the CDR3 is TGTGCCAGTAGTATAGTGGCGGGAGACCCCTACGAGCAGTACTTC. Protein: CASSIVAGDPYEQYF.

The rearrangement joins TRBV24-1 to TRBJ2-1; 10 bases are a match to TRBD2. This CDR3 has 15 residues. The germline CDR1 and CDR2 sequences are KGHDR and SFDVKD. The trim removed 2 bases at V and 7 bases at J, leaving 4 bases unmatched. This chain's CDR3 is CATSDWNSGRNEQFF. CDR3 DNA sequence: TGTGCCACCAGTGATTGGAATAGCGGGAGGAATGAGCAGTTCTTC.

The chain uses TRBV11-3 and TRBJ1-1; TRBD1 aligns across 10 bases. The CDR3 spans 16 residues. Losses at the gene ends were 3 bases for V and 2 bases for J; bases not matched to a gene: 6. Germline CDR1 reads SGHNT; CDR2 reads YENEEA. The CDR3 is CASSFGGTGENTEAFF. The DNA of the CDR3 is TGTGCCAGCAGCTTTGGTGGGACAGGGGAAAACACTGAAGCTTTCTTT.

J is TRBJ2-1 and V is TRBV19; 10 bases align to TRBD2. In germline, CDR1 is LNHDA, CDR2 SQIVND (reference sequence). J lost 12 bases, V lost 5 bases, and 10 bases had no gene match. The CDR3 spans 14 residues. CDR3 protein: CASSGVAGGIGQFF. DNA of the CDR3: TGTGCCAGTAGTGGGGTAGCGGGAGGTATTGGGCAGTTCTTC. The full variable domain, with the rest looked up from reference TRBV19 and TRBJ2-1, is DGGITQSPKYLFRKEGQNVTLSCEQNLNHDAMYWYRQDPGQGLRLIYYSQIVNDFQKGDIAEGYSVSREKKESFPLTVTSAQKNPTAFYLCASSGVAGGIGQFFGPGTRLTVL.

This chain connects TRBV15 to TRBJ2-1, with 8 bases lining up with TRBD2. The V gene's germline CDR1 is LNHNV and CDR2 YYDKDF (reference sequence). The length of the CDR3 is 20 residues. V lost 1 base, J lost 0 bases, and 14 bases stayed unmatched. The CDR3 region has the DNA TGTGCCACCAGCAGAGGGGAGCGGGAGTCCTACCTCGACTCCTACAATGAGCAGTTCTTC. This gives the protein CATSRGERESYLDSYNEQFF.

This chain links TRBV5-1 with TRBJ1-5; D is undetermined. The CDR3 extends over 16 amino acids. V was clipped by 4 bases and J by 5 bases, with 19 bases between them. CDR1 and CDR2 from the germline V gene are SGHRS and YFSETQ. The DNA for the CDR3 is TGCGCCAGCAGCCCGGGGAATTCGGGTGGGGATCAGCCCCAGCATTTT. Protein product: CASSPGNSGGDQPQHF. Combining the CDR3 with reference TRBV5-1 and TRBJ1-5 gives the whole variable domain KAGVTQTPRYLIKTRGQQVTLSCSPISGHRSVSWYQQTPGQGLQFLFEYFSETQRNKGNFPGRFSGRQFSNSRSEMNVSTLELGDSALYLCASSPGNSGGDQPQHFGDGTRLSIL.

The chain carries TRBV5-5 and TRBJ1-2, with 7 bases that match TRBD1. Trimming took 0 bases from V and 4 from J; bases not matched to a gene: 6. Germline V gives CDR1 SGHKS, CDR2 YYEKEE (reference sequence). The CDR3 consists of 15 residues. The CDR3 loop reads CASSLGDRPLYGYTF. CDR3 DNA: TGTGCCAGCAGCTTGGGGGACAGACCACTCTATGGCTACACCTTC. Combining the CDR3 with reference TRBV5-5 and TRBJ1-2 gives the whole variable domain DAGVTQSPTHLIKTRGQQVTLRCSPISGHKSVSWYQQVLGQGPQFIFQYYEKEERGRGNFPDRFSARQFPNYSSELNVNALLLGDSALYLCASSLGDRPLYGYTFGSGTRLTVV.

The rearrangement uses TRBV28 and TRBJ1-6; 7 bases match TRBD1. Germline CDR1 is MDHEN and CDR2 is SYDVKM. After removal of 8 bases from V and 7 bases from J, the junction contained 5 bases not matched to a gene. The CDR3 runs to 13 residues. The CDR3 protein is CASYDRENSPLHF. The CDR3 DNA reads as TGTGCCAGCTACGACAGGGAAAATTCACCCCTCCACTTT.

The rearrangement joins TRBV5-1 to TRBJ2-1; the match to TRBD1 covers 9 bases. Looked up from germline, CDR1 is SGHRS and CDR2 is YFSETQ. The V and J ends lost 5 bases and 3 bases, in that order; junction bases with no gene match: 3. This CDR3 spans 14 amino acids. The CDR3 coding sequence is TGCGCCAGCAGTCCGACAGGGGGCTACAATGAGCAGTTCTTC. This codes for CASSPTGGYNEQFF.

Points on this clone: In the same sample, other DNA sequences code for this CDR3. The rearrangement uses TRBV19 and TRBJ1-5; D gene unclear. The germline V gene has CDR1 LNHDA and CDR2 SQIVND (reference sequence). The CDR3 consists of 13 residues. V lost 5 bases to trimming and J lost 3 bases, with 8 bases between them. CDR3 bases: TGTGCCAGTAGTCTCAACTCCAATCAGCCCCAGCATTTT. This translates into CASSLNSNQPQHF.

The chain has TRBV15 and TRBJ1-1; 8 bases line up with TRBD1. Trimming removed 0 bases from V and 5 bases from J; junction bases left unmatched: 8. The germline gives CDR1 LNHNV, CDR2 YYDKDF (reference sequence). This CDR3 has 16 residues. In DNA, the CDR3 is TGTGCCACCAGCAGAGATCCCCGGACAGGGAGGACTGAAGCTTTCTTT. Encoded protein: CATSRDPRTGRTEAFF.

The chain uses TRBV28 and TRBJ2-1; weak D call: TRBD2 (6 bases). The CDR3 runs 16 residues. Germline CDR1 MDHEN, CDR2 SYDVKM. Trimming left V 3 bases short and J 5 bases short, with 17 bases between. The CDR3 coding sequence is TGTGCCAGCAGTTTGGATACTAGCTTTTCCCACAATGAGCAGTTCTTC. Protein product: CASSLDTSFSHNEQFF.

The genes are TRBV28 and TRBJ1-5; 10 positions match TRBD1. The CDR3 runs to 14 residues. Germline V gives CDR1 MDHEN, CDR2 SYDVKM. Germline trimming cut 9 bases from V and 4 bases from J; bases unmatched to any gene: 6. CDR3 in amino acids: CASRDRGGNQPQHF. CDR3 bases: TGTGCCAGTCGGGACAGGGGAGGGAATCAGCCCCAGCATTTT.

This clone was counted a single time. The rearrangement uses TRBV7-2 and TRBJ2-3; the D gene is possibly TRBD2 (6 bases). Germline assignment: CDR1 SGHTA and CDR2 FQGNSA. V was clipped by 3 bases and J by 11 bases, with 18 bases between them. The CDR3 extends over 14 amino acids. The CDR3 nucleotides read TGTGCCAGCAGCTTTCGGGACTCCACAGGTGGGCAGTATTTT. Translating gives CASSFRDSTGGQYF.

The genes are TRBV11-2 and TRBJ1-2; TRBD1 might be the D (6 bases). Trimming shortened V by 6 bases and J by 1 base, and 18 bases separated the two germline ends. This CDR3 region has 16 residues. In germline, CDR1 is SGHAT, CDR2 FQNNGV. CDR3 residues: CASRHLRGRNNYGYTF. The CDR3, as DNA: TGTGCCAGCAGACACCTCAGGGGACGTAATAACTATGGCTACACCTTC. The full variable domain, with the rest looked up from reference TRBV11-2 and TRBJ1-2, is EAGVAQSPRYKIIEKRQSVAFWCNPISGHATLYWYQQILGQGPKLLIQFQNNGVVDDSQLPKDRFSAERLKGVDSTLKIQPAKLEDSAVYLCASRHLRGRNNYGYTFGSGTRLTVV.

The chain employs TRBV7-9 and TRBJ1-1; D is ambiguous. The CDR3 length is 14 residues. Germline lookup yields CDR1 SEHNR and CDR2 FQNEAQ (reference sequence). V was clipped by 8 bases and J by 1 base, with 14 bases between them. CDR3 nucleotide sequence: TGTGCCAGCCTCATTCTAACAGCGAACACTGAAGCTTTCTTT. As protein: CASLILTANTEAFF.

J is TRBJ2-3 and V is TRBV2, with 9 bases fitting TRBD2. V dropped 3 bases and J dropped 1; count of bases not matched to a gene: 11. The CDR3 is 18 residues long. Germline V gene lookup returns CDR1 SNHLY and CDR2 FYNNEI. CDR3 residues: CASSEREGSGWGTDTQYF. The CDR3 region has the DNA TGTGCCAGCAGTGAGCGGGAGGGCTCCGGTTGGGGCACAGATACGCAGTATTTT.

The V call is TRBV3-1 (or the pseudogene TRBV3-2), the J call TRBJ1-6, with 7 bases matching TRBD1. This CDR3 contains 17 residues. Germline assignment: CDR1 LGHDT and CDR2 YNNKEL (reference sequence). The trim removed 5 bases at V and 0 bases at J, leaving 7 bases unmatched. CDR3 coding DNA: TGTGCCAGCAGCTATACGACAGGGAGCTCCTATAATTCACCCCTCCACTTT. Protein sequence: CASSYTTGSSYNSPLHF.

J is TRBJ1-4 and V is TRBV2; 11 bases match TRBD1. Germline CDR1 reads SNHLY; CDR2 reads FYNNEI. This CDR3 region has 19 residues. V was pared by 1 base and J by 0 bases, with 7 bases of the junction left unmatched. DNA for the CDR3: TGTGCCAGCAGTGAAGAACCTCCGGGACAGGGGGCAACTAATGAAAAACTGTTTTTT. Translation gives CASSEEPPGQGATNEKLFF.

The chain has TRBV9 and TRBJ2-7, with 7 positions matching TRBD1. The V gene's germline CDR1 is SGDLS and CDR2 YYNGEE. V shed 3 bases, J shed 2 bases, and the junction held 11 bases outside the gene matches. CDR3 length: 16 amino acids. The CDR3 here is CASSEGTDLTTYEQYF. The CDR3 DNA reads TGTGCCAGCAGCGAGGGGACAGACCTTACTACCTACGAGCAGTACTTC.

The chain has TRBV9 and TRBJ2-7; TRBD2 might be the D (6 bases). V dropped 1 base and J dropped 6 bases, with 17 bases sitting between them. Germline CDR1 is SGDLS and CDR2 is YYNGEE. The CDR3 has 15 residues. The CDR3 DNA reads TGTGCCAGCAGCGTATACGGGCAGGGAGGAGCCGAGCAGTACTTC. The encoded protein is CASSVYGQGGAEQYF.

V usage is TRBV7-6 and J usage is TRBJ1-3, with 10 nucleotides matching TRBD1. Germline lookup yields CDR1 SGHVS and CDR2 FNYEAQ. The CDR3 totals 15 residues. V was pared by 5 bases and J by 4 bases, with 5 bases of the junction left unmatched. This chain's CDR3 is CASSAGTGAGNTIYF. The CDR3 nucleotides read TGTGCCAGCAGCGCAGGGACAGGGGCAGGAAACACCATATATTTT.

The chain carries TRBV4-2 and TRBJ2-7; TRBD2 matches 9 bases. The trim removed 1 base at V and 0 bases at J, leaving 1 base unmatched. This CDR3 has 15 amino acids. Germline values: CDR1 LGHNA, CDR2 YNFKEQ. CDR3 loop: CASSQASGNSYEQYF. In nucleotides, the CDR3 is TGTGCCAGCAGCCAAGCTAGCGGGAACTCCTACGAGCAGTACTTC.

The chain links TRBV4-3 to TRBJ1-1, with D hard to call. This CDR3 is built from 15 residues. Germline assignment: CDR1 LGHNA and CDR2 YSLEER. The V gene lost 0 bases and the J gene lost 0 bases, with 8 bases spanning the gap. The CDR3, as DNA: TGCGCCAGCAGCCAAGATGAGGGATTGAACACTGAAGCTTTCTTT. Amino acid sequence: CASSQDEGLNTEAFF.

The genes are TRBV11-2 and TRBJ2-7, with D uncertain. Trimming removed 1 base at V and 3 bases at J, with 4 bases between. Germline V gene sequence: CDR1 SGHAT, CDR2 FQNNGV. The CDR3 covers 12 residues. The CDR3 DNA reads as TGTGCCAGCAGCTTAGCCGGCTACGAGCAGTACTTC. Translation gives CASSLAGYEQYF.

The chain is built from TRBV5-1 and TRBJ2-1, with D tentatively TRBD1 (5 bases). Germline-derived CDR1 and CDR2 are SGHRS and YFSETQ. This CDR3 region has 15 residues. The V end was cut by 1 base, the J end by 9 bases, with 17 bases between. CDR3 in amino acids: CASSLSSGSDSEQFF. The CDR3 bases are TGCGCCAGCAGCTTGTCTTCAGGGTCGGATAGTGAGCAGTTCTTC.

J is TRBJ2-3 and V is TRBV4-3, with D tentatively TRBD2 (6 bases). The CDR3 has 18 residues. From germline, CDR1 is LGHNA and CDR2 YSLEER. V was trimmed by 1 base and J by 2 bases, leaving 19 bases between them. The CDR3 DNA sequence: TGCGCCAGCAGCCAAGTCCCCCTTTGGCTAGCGAACACAGATACGCAGTATTTT. This sequence encodes CASSQVPLWLANTDTQYF.

The V and J genes are TRBV6-5 and TRBJ1-3, with a weak D call TRBD1 (5 bases). Germline CDR1 MNHEY, CDR2 SVGAGI. This CDR3 region has 14 residues. V shed 6 bases and J shed 2 bases, with 11 bases lying between them. CDR3 sequence: CASRGGSTGNTIYF. CDR3 coding DNA: TGTGCCAGCAGGGGGGGATCCACTGGAAACACCATATATTTT.